This T cell receptor (beta chain) originates from a study of T-cell memory formation after mild COVID-19. V shed 3 bases and J shed 0 bases, with 9 bases lying between them. Germline CDR1 is MNHNS and CDR2 is SASEGT. The CDR3 consists of 14 residues. TCRdb re-called the 5' RACE reads through MiXCR, storing one row per CDR3 protein. Here the sample spans some 120,000 distinct CDR3 sequences, approximately 15% being singletons. The sequenced sample was PBMCs or a T cell subset sorted from them (not recorded which). This TCR came from a man between 18 and 29 years old who had mild COVID-19 (a few samples of this study predate the infection). Cell type and time point are not known. V gene TRBV6-1 combines with J gene TRBJ2-7; TRBD2 is a possible D gene (6 bases). CDR3 DNA sequence: TGTGCCAGCAGTGAGTTCGGGGGCTCCTACGAGCAGTACGTC. Amino acid sequence: CASSEFGGSYEQYV.